A selection of T cell receptor beta chains follows, all from one sample in a study of T cell repertoires in cytomegalovirus infection. For these TCRs, the target antigens are not known. One entry per CDR3 protein results from TCRdb running MiXCR on the reads. The data hold 300,000 to 400,000 distinct CDR3 sequences, with approximately 25% observed a single time. Specimen: cultured PBMCs, collected from culture after CMV antigen stimulation. All receptors come from a human donor in good health (CMV status not recorded). Some clones in this sample may be carry-over from other donors' samples. The CDR3 runs from the conserved cysteine through the conserved F or W. A D gene is named only where the DNA matches it firmly. Size tells how often a clone was seen (once, few, many) or the class of an expanded clone, and some rows leave it out.

v_call	d_call	clone_size	j_call	cdr3_nt	cdr3_aa
TRBV7-2	NA	NA	TRBJ2-2	TGTGCCAGCAGCTTCAGGGTTGCCGGGGAGCTGTTTTTT	CASSFRVAGELFF
TRBV29-1	TRBD2	few	TRBJ2-3	TGCAGCGTGGGGACTAGCGGTGGGGATACGCAGTATTTT	CSVGTSGGDTQYF
TRBV7-2	NA	many	TRBJ2-5	TGTGCCAGCAGCCCGAAGTTGTACCAAGAGACCCAGTACTTC	CASSPKLYQETQYF
TRBV7-3	TRBD1	many	TRBJ2-1	TGTGCCAGCAGCTTCGCAGGGGGCAATGAGCAGTTCTTC	CASSFAGGNEQFF
TRBV7-9	NA	many	TRBJ1-2	TGTGCCAGCAGCTTAGTTGGGACACGTGTCTATTCGGATGGCTACACCTTC	CASSLVGTRVYSDGYTF
TRBV19	TRBD2	few	TRBJ2-1	TGTGCCAGTAGTATGGAAAGTAGCGGGAGCTATGAGCAGTTCTTC	CASSMESSGSYEQFF
TRBV2	NA	few	TRBJ2-7	TGTGCCAGCAGCAACCGGGACACCTACGAGCAGTACTTC	CASSNRDTYEQYF
TRBV10-3	TRBD1	NA	TRBJ1-2	TGTGCCATCAGTGACGACAGGGGTAACTATGGCTACACCTTC	CAISDDRGNYGYTF
TRBV28	TRBD1	few	TRBJ1-2	TGTGCCAGCAGTTACGGGCCCAGGGGGCAGGGTGGCTACACCTTC	CASSYGPRGQGGYTF
TRBV7-9	NA	many	TRBJ1-1	TGTGCCAGCAGCTTAGCGGGGTCAGGGAACACTGAAGCTTTCTTT	CASSLAGSGNTEAFF
TRBV12-3/TRBV12-4	NA	once	TRBJ2-5	TGTGCCAGCAGTTTCGGCGATGGAGAGACCCAGTACTTC	CASSFGDGETQYF
TRBV5-4	NA	few	TRBJ1-1	TGTGCCAGCAGCTTGAGGGCAGGACGGACTGAAGCTTTCTTT	CASSLRAGRTEAFF
TRBV19	NA	many	TRBJ2-5	TGTGCCAGTAGCATGTACCAAGAGACCCAGTACTTC	CASSMYQETQYF
TRBV7-2	NA	many	TRBJ2-1	TGTGCCAGCAGCTCGACGGGGGGCGGTTGGCAGTTCTTC	CASSSTGGGWQFF
TRBV19	NA	NA	TRBJ2-2	TGTGCCAGTAAGGGCGCGTTCACCGGGGAGCTGTTTTTT	CASKGAFTGELFF
TRBV7-6	NA	many	TRBJ2-5	TGTGCCAGCAGCTTAGTGGTGTGGGGACCTGAGAAAGAGACCCAGTACTTC	CASSLVVWGPEKETQYF
TRBV19	NA	NA	TRBJ1-2	TGTGCCAGTAGTATAGCCGGTTGGGCGGGAGATGGCTACACCTTC	CASSIAGWAGDGYTF
TRBV14	NA	many	TRBJ1-1	TGTGCCAGCAGCTCCCTCCAGGTGGGCACTGAAGCTTTCTTT	CASSSLQVGTEAFF
TRBV6-2/TRBV6-3	NA	few	TRBJ2-1	TGTGCCAGCAGTAAAGGGACGGAGAGTTCGCATGAGCAGTTCTTC	CASSKGTESSHEQFF
TRBV6-2/TRBV6-3	NA	few	TRBJ1-2	TGTGCCAGCAGCCGGAATATGGGGACTTTCTACCCCCTCTACACCTTC	CASSRNMGTFYPLYTF
TRBV29-1	TRBD2	NA	TRBJ2-1	TGCAGCGTAGATACTAGCGGACTCTACAATGAGCAGTTCTTC	CSVDTSGLYNEQFF
TRBV5-6	NA	NA	TRBJ1-2	TGTGCCAGCAGCTATTACAGGGCCCCCGGCTACACCTTC	CASSYYRAPGYTF
TRBV11-3	TRBD1	NA	TRBJ1-1	TGTGCCAGCAAACTACAGGGGTACACTGAAGCTTTCTTT	CASKLQGYTEAFF
TRBV7-2	TRBD2	NA	TRBJ2-3	TGTGCCAGCAGCTTCAGCGGGAGAGATACGCAGTATTTT	CASSFSGRDTQYF
TRBV4-1	NA	NA	TRBJ2-2	TGCGCCAGCAGCCCCGGGGAACCGTGGGGGGAGCTGTTTTTT	CASSPGEPWGELFF
TRBV5-1	TRBD2	NA	TRBJ2-3	TGCGCCAGCAGCTTGTTGGCTAGCGGGAGCCCAGATACGCAGTATTTT	CASSLLASGSPDTQYF
TRBV20-1	NA	few	TRBJ2-5	TGCAGTGCTAGCGGGACTCGGCAAGAGACCCAGTACTTC	CSASGTRQETQYF
TRBV29-1	TRBD1	NA	TRBJ1-2	TGCAGCGTTGTATCAGGGGGCGGCTATGGCTACACCTTC	CSVVSGGGYGYTF
TRBV11-3	NA	NA	TRBJ1-2	TGTGCCAGCAGCTTCGGGGATCTGGGCCGGGGCTACACCTTC	CASSFGDLGRGYTF
TRBV7-9	NA	NA	TRBJ2-7	TGTGCCAGCAGCTTCATCGACCGTGACGAGCAGTACTTC	CASSFIDRDEQYF
TRBV7-9	TRBD1	NA	TRBJ1-2	TGTGCCAGCAGCAGCGGACAGGGGGAGGTTGGCTACACCTTC	CASSSGQGEVGYTF
TRBV6-2/TRBV6-3	NA	few	TRBJ2-1	TGTGCCAGCAGTTACGGGCCGACTACTGAGCAGTTCTTC	CASSYGPTTEQFF
TRBV6-2/TRBV6-3	TRBD2	many	TRBJ2-1	TGTGCCAGCAGTCCAGCGGGGGGATCGAGCTCCTACAATGAGCAGTTCTTC	CASSPAGGSSSYNEQFF
TRBV14	NA	NA	TRBJ2-5	TGTGCCAGCAGCCAAGGTCCCTCGGCGCTGTACCAAGAGACCCAGTACTTC	CASSQGPSALYQETQYF
TRBV4-3	TRBD1	many	TRBJ1-2	TGCGCCAGCAGCCACACCACAGGGGGCGGCGGCTACACCTTC	CASSHTTGGGGYTF
TRBV6-6	NA	many	TRBJ2-1	TGTGCCAGCAGTTACTCGACGTCAGCTCAGGGTGAGCAGTTCTTC	CASSYSTSAQGEQFF
TRBV27	NA	NA	TRBJ2-1	TGTGCCAGCAGTTTTGTGGGGGAGAATGAGCAGTTCTTC	CASSFVGENEQFF
TRBV6-1	NA	many	TRBJ2-5	TGTGCCAGCAGTGGGCCTCACTCCCAAGAGACCCAGTACTTC	CASSGPHSQETQYF
TRBV7-2	NA	many	TRBJ2-1	TGTGCCAGCAGCTGGTCCCCCTACAATGAGCAGTTCTTC	CASSWSPYNEQFF
TRBV4-1	NA	few	TRBJ2-7	TGCGCCAGCAGCCACTCCGGGGGGGACAGCTCCTACGAGCAGTACTTC	CASSHSGGDSSYEQYF
TRBV19	NA	few	TRBJ2-1	TGTGCCAGTAGTACCCCCATCCCGTACAATGAGCAGTTCTTC	CASSTPIPYNEQFF
TRBV28	NA	few	TRBJ2-2	TGTGCCACCTCACTGGCGGGCATCCCGCCCGGGGAGCTGTTTTTT	CATSLAGIPPGELFF
TRBV5-1	NA	few	TRBJ2-7	TGCGCCAGCAGCTCCCAAGCCTACGAGCAGTACTTC	CASSSQAYEQYF
TRBV6-5	NA	few	TRBJ2-3	TGTGCCAGCTGGAGTCCCTTTCTAGGGGATACGCAGTATTTT	CASWSPFLGDTQYF
TRBV20-1	TRBD1	few	TRBJ1-5	TGCAGTGCTAGATTTGGGCAGGGGGACAATCAGCCCCAGCATTTT	CSARFGQGDNQPQHF
TRBV6-2/TRBV6-3	NA	NA	TRBJ2-3	TGTGCCAGCAGTTGGACGGCAGATACGCAGTATTTT	CASSWTADTQYF
TRBV6-2/TRBV6-3	NA	few	TRBJ2-1	TGTGCCAGCAGTTACTTCCGGGATTCGAGTGAGCAGTTCTTC	CASSYFRDSSEQFF
TRBV12-3/TRBV12-4	NA	few	TRBJ1-6	TGTGCCAGCAGTTCAAGGGCCACGGAGTCACCCCTCCACTTT	CASSSRATESPLHF
TRBV11-3	TRBD2	few	TRBJ2-1	TGTGCCAGCAGCTTATGGCGGGGGGCATATGAGCAGTTCTTC	CASSLWRGAYEQFF
TRBV12-3/TRBV12-4	NA	NA	TRBJ2-7	TGTGCCAGCAAACATGAGCGGGAGCAGTACTTC	CASKHEREQYF
TRBV12-3/TRBV12-4	NA	NA	TRBJ1-2	TGTGCCAGCAGTTTAGCGGGCTTCCCCTATGGCTACACCTTC	CASSLAGFPYGYTF
TRBV11-3	NA	NA	TRBJ1-2	TGTGCCAGCATAAGAGGGTGGGGCCCACGGGACTATGGCTACACCTTC	CASIRGWGPRDYGYTF
TRBV10-3	NA	NA	TRBJ1-3	TGTGCCATCAGTGAGTCAAAGGCGATCCCTGGAAACACCATATATTTT	CAISESKAIPGNTIYF
TRBV6-5	NA	NA	TRBJ2-1	TGTGCCAGCAGTTACTCGTGGGGCGGAAAGACACACAATGAGCAGTTCTTC	CASSYSWGGKTHNEQFF